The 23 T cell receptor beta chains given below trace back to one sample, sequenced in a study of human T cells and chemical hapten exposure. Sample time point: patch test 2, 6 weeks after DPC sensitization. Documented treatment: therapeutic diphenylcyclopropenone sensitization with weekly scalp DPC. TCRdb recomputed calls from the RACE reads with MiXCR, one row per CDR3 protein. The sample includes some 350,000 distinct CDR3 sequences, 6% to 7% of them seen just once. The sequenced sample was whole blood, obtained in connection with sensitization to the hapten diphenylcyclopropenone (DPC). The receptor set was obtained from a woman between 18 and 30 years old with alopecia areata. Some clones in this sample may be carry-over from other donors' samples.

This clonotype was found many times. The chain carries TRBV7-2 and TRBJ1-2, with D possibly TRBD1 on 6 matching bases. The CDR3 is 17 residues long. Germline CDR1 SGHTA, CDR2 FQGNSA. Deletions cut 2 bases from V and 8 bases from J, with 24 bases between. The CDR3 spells CASSLSLGGIGGGGYTF. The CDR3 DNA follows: TGTGCCAGCAGCTTAAGTTTAGGGGGAATCGGTGGTGGCGGCTACACCTTC.

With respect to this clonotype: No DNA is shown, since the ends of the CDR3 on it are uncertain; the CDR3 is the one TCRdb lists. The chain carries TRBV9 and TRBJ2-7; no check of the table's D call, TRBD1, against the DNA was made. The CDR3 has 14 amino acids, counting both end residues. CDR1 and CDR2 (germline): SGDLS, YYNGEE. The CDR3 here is CASSVGDGAYEQHF.

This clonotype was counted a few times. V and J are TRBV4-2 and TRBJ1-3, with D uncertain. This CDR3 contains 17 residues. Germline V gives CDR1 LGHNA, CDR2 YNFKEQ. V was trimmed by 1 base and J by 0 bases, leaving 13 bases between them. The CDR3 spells CASSQALWESSGNTIYF. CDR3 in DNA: TGTGCCAGCAGCCAAGCCCTTTGGGAGAGCTCTGGAAACACCATATATTTT.

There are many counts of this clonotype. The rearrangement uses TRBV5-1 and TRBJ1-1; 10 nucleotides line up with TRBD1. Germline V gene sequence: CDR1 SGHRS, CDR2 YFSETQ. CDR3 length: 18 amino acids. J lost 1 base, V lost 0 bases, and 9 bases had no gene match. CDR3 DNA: TGCGCCAGCAGCTTGGAAGGGACAGGGGCAATCCCGAACACTGAAGCTTTCTTT. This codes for CASSLEGTGAIPNTEAFF.

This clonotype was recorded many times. The CDR3: CASNGGAVGNQPQHF. The CDR3, as DNA: TGTGCCAGCAATGGGGGGGCGGTGGGCAATCAGCCCCAGCATTTT. The rearrangement links TRBV2 to TRBJ1-5, with D tentatively TRBD1 (6 bases). The length of the CDR3 is 15 residues. The germline gives CDR1 SNHLY, CDR2 FYNNEI. Between the trimmed V and J ends, which lost 7 bases and 2 bases, there was a span of 15 bases.

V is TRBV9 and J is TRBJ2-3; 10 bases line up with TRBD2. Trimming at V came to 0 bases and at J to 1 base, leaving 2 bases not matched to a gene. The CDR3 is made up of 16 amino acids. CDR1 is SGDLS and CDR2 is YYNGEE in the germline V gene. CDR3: CASSVASGGGTDTQYF. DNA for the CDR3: TGTGCCAGCAGCGTAGCGAGCGGGGGGGGCACAGATACGCAGTATTTT.

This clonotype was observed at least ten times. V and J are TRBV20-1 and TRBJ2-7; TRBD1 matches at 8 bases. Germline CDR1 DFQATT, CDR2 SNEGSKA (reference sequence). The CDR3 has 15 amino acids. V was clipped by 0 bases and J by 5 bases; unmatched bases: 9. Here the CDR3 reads CSARDLSRGRDEQYF. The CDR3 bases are TGCAGTGCTAGAGATTTGTCCAGGGGGCGCGACGAGCAGTACTTC.

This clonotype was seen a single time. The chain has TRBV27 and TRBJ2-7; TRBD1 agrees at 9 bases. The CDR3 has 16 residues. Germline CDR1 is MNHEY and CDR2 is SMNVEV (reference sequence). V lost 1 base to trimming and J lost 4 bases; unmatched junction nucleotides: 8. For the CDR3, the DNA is TGTGCCAGCAGTTTATACCCCACCGGGACAGGGTACGAGCAGTACTTC. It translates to CASSLYPTGTGYEQYF.

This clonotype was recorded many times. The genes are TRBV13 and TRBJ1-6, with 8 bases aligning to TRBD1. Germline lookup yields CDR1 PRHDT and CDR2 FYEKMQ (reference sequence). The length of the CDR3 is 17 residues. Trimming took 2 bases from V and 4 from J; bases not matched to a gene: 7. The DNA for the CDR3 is TGTGCCAGCAGCTTATCGGAGGGGGACAGGTATAATTCACCCCTCCACTTT. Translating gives CASSLSEGDRYNSPLHF.

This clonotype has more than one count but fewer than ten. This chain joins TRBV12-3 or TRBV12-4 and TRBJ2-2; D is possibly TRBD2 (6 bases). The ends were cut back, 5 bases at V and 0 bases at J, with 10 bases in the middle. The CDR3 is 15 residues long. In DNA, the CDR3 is TGTGCCAGCAGTGGGCGGGGTTCGAACACCGGGGAGCTGTTTTTT. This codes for CASSGRGSNTGELFF.

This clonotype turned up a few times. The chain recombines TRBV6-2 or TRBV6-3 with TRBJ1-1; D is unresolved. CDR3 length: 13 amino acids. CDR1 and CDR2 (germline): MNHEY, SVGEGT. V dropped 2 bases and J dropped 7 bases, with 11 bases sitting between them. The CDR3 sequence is CASSYRVEYEAFF. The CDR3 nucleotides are TGTGCCAGCAGTTACCGGGTTGAATATGAAGCTTTCTTT.

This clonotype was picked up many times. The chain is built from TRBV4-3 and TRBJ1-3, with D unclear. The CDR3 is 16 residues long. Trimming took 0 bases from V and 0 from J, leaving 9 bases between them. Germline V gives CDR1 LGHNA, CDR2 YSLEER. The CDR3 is CASSQDRVGSGNTIYF. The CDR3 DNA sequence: TGCGCCAGCAGCCAAGACCGAGTAGGCTCTGGAAACACCATATATTTT.

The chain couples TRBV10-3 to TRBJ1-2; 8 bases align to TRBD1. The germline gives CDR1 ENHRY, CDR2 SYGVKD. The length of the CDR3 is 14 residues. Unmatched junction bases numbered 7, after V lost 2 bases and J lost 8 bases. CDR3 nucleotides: TGTGCCATCAGTGAGGGACCAGGGGGCGCGGGCTACACCTTC. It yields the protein CAISEGPGGAGYTF.

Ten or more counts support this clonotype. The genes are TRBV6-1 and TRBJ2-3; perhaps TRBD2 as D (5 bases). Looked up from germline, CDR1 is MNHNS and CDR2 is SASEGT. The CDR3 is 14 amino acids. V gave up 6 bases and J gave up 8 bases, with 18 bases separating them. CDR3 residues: CASRPPATRGTQYF. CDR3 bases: TGTGCCAGCAGGCCCCCGGCGACTCGGGGTACGCAGTATTTT.

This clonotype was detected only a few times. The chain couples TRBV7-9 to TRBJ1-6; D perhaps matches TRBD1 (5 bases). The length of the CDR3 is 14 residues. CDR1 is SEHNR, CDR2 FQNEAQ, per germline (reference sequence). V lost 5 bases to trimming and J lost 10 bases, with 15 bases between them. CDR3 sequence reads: CASSRLQGGSPLHF. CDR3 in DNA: TGTGCCAGCAGCCGTTTGCAGGGTGGATCACCCCTCCACTTT. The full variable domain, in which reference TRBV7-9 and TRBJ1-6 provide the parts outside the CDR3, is DTGVSQNPRHKITKRGQNVTFRCDPISEHNRLYWYRQTLGQGPEFLTYFQNEAQLEKSRLLSDRFSAERPKGSFSTLEIQRTEQGDSAMYLCASSRLQGGSPLHFGNGTRLTVT.

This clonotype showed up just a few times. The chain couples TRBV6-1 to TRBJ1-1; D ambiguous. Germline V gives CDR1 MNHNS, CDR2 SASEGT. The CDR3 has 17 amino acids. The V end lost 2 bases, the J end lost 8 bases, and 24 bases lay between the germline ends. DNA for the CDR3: TGTGCCAGCAGTGAACTCAAGATTAAAGGGAAGATGGGAGAAGCTTTCTTT. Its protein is CASSELKIKGKMGEAFF.

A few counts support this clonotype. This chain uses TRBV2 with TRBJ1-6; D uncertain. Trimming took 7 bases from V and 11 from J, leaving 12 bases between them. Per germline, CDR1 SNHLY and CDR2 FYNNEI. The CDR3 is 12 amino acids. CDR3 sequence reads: CASTRTAAPLHF. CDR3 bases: TGTGCCAGCACCCGGACGGCTGCACCCCTCCACTTT.

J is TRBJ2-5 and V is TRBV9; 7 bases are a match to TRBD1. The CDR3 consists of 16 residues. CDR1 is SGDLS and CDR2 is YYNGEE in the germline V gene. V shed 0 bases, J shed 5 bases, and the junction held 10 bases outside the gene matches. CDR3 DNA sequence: TGTGCCAGCAGCGTAGCCCCGACAGGGAATGTGGAGACCCAGTACTTC. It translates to CASSVAPTGNVETQYF.

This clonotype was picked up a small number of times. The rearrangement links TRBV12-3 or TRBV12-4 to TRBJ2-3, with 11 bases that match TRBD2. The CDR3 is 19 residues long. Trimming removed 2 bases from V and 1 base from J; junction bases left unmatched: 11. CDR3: CASSLSGPSGGLRTDTQYF. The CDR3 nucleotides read TGTGCCAGCAGTTTAAGTGGCCCTAGCGGGGGGCTCCGCACAGATACGCAGTATTTT.

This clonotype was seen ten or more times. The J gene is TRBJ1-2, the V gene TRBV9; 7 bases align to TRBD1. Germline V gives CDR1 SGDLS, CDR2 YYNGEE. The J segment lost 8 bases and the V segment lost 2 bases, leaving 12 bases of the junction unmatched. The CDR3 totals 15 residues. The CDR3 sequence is CASSVMGTGDLGYTF. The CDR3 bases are TGTGCCAGCAGCGTGATGGGCACAGGGGATTTGGGCTACACCTTC. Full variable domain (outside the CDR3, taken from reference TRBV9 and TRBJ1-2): DSGVTQTPKHLITATGQRVTLRCSPRSGDLSVYWYQQSLDQGLQFLIQYYNGEERAKGNILERFSAQQFPDLHSELNLSSLELGDSALYFCASSVMGTGDLGYTFGSGTRLTVV.

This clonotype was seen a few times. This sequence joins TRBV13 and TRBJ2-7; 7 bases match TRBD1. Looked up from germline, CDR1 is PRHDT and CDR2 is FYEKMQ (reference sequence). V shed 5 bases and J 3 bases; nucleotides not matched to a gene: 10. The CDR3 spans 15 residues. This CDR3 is CASSNTGTVHYEQYF. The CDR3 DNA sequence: TGTGCCAGCAGCAATACCGGGACAGTACACTACGAGCAGTACTTC.

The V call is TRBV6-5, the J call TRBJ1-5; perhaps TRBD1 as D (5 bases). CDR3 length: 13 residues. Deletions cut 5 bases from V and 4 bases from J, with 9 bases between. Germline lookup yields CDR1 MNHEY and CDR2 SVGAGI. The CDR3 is CASSRDVNQPQHF. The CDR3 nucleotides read TGTGCCAGCAGTCGGGACGTTAATCAGCCCCAGCATTTT.

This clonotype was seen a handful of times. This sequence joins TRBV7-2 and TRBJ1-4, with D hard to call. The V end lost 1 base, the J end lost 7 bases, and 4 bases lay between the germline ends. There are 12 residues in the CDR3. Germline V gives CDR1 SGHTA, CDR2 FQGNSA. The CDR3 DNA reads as TGTGCCAGCAGCTTAGTTCCTGAAAAACTGTTTTTT. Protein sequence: CASSLVPEKLFF.